A single sample gave rise to the 4 T cell receptor beta chains below, sequenced in a study of shared clonotypes between healthy human individuals. TCRdb's copy holds only in-frame clones and misses some; the assay was immunoSEQ multiplex PCR. The top ten hold approximately 0.37% of the sample, which has fewer than 2.5 million clones, more than 85% seen once. Sequencing was carried out using naive CD4+ T cells from PBMCs. The subset was: CD45RA+ positively selected. The source of these receptors is a man between 18 and 29 years old in good health. Some clones in this sample may be carry-over from other donors' samples.

The chain has TRBV5-4 and TRBJ2-5; tentative D call: TRBD1 (5 bases). CDR1 SGHNT and CDR2 YYREEE come from the germline V gene (reference sequence). Trimming stripped 0 bases from V and 1 base from J, with 10 bases between. The CDR3 extends over 15 amino acids. The CDR3 spells CASSLAKGAQETQYF. CDR3 coding DNA: TGTGCCAGCAGCTTGGCCAAAGGGGCCCAAGAGACCCAGTACTTC.

The rearrangement joins TRBV5-1 to TRBJ1-4; perhaps TRBD1 as D (6 bases). V lost 5 bases and J lost 0, with 14 bases in between. The CDR3 runs 16 residues. Germline lookup yields CDR1 SGHRS and CDR2 YFSETQ. CDR3 in amino acids: CASRAPGGATNEKLFF. The CDR3 DNA is TGCGCCAGCAGAGCGCCCGGGGGCGCAACTAATGAAAAACTGTTTTTT.

V and J are TRBV29-1 and TRBJ2-1; maybe TRBD2 (6 bases). The V end was cut by 4 bases, the J end by 1 base, with 14 bases between. The CDR3 sequence is 15 residues long. Per the germline V gene, CDR1 is SQVTM and CDR2 is ANQGSEA. The CDR3 spells CSVAPQGGSYNEQFF. CDR3 nucleotides: TGCAGCGTTGCCCCCCAAGGAGGGTCCTACAATGAGCAGTTCTTC.

The rearrangement links TRBV2 to TRBJ1-2, with TRBD1 matching 7 bases. The CDR3 length is 13 residues. Germline V gene lookup returns CDR1 SNHLY and CDR2 FYNNEI. With V trimmed by 5 bases and J by 4 bases, 4 bases remained unmatched. DNA for the CDR3: TGTGCCAGCAGTCCGGGACAGATCTATGGCTACACCTTC. Protein: CASSPGQIYGYTF.